The 17 T cell receptor beta chains below all came from one sample that was sequenced in a study of blood T cell repertoires in COVID-19. The protocol was immunoSEQ multiplex PCR, while the TCRdb copy is restricted to in-frame clones and leaves out a portion. Counted here are 230,000 or so clones, 84% occurring once; the ten biggest clones make up around 2%. The material sequenced was peripheral blood. These receptors were obtained from a man between 35 and 55 years old who had recovered from COVID-19.

The genes are TRBV7-9 and TRBJ1-4, with D uncertain. Germline V lookup: CDR1 SEHNR, CDR2 FQNEAQ (reference sequence). Trimming took 2 bases from V and 0 from J, leaving 7 bases between them. The CDR3 is 15 residues long. CDR3 loop: CASSLWEATNEKLFF. The DNA for the CDR3 is TGTGCCAGCAGCTTATGGGAGGCAACTAATGAAAAACTGTTTTTT.

This sequence joins TRBV10-2 and TRBJ1-6; 8 bases match TRBD1. There are 16 residues in the CDR3. Germline V gene data show CDR1 as WSHSY and CDR2 as SAAADI. After removal of 10 bases from V and 8 bases from J, the junction contained 16 bases not matched to a gene. The CDR3 DNA sequence: TGCGCCACACAACCGACAGGGGTGCGAAACGATTCACCCCTCCACTTT. This gives the protein CATQPTGVRNDSPLHF.

This clone was recorded once. V and J are TRBV3-1 (or the pseudogene TRBV3-2) and TRBJ1-4; tentative D call: TRBD1 (5 bases). The CDR3 has 13 amino acids. Germline V gene lookup returns CDR1 LGHDT and CDR2 YNNKEL (reference sequence). Trimming shortened V by 6 bases and J by 10 bases, and 15 bases separated the two germline ends. CDR3 sequence: CASRTGSSGKLFF. The CDR3 nucleotides read TGTGCCAGCAGAACAGGCAGTAGCGGAAAACTGTTTTTT.

This chain uses TRBV27 with TRBJ1-1; D gene unclear. Germline V gene lookup returns CDR1 MNHEY and CDR2 SMNVEV (reference sequence). V dropped 6 bases and J dropped 6 bases, with 17 bases sitting between them. The CDR3 covers 14 residues. CDR3: CASSLTTGFPEAFF. In DNA form, the CDR3 reads TGTGCCAGCAGCCTAACTACGGGGTTCCCTGAAGCTTTCTTT.

This clone has just a few counts. V is TRBV6-5 and J is TRBJ2-2; 7 nucleotides align to TRBD2. With 7 bases clipped from V and 6 bases from J, the junction kept 8 bases outside the gene matches. The germline V gene encodes CDR1 MNHEY and CDR2 SVGAGI. The CDR3 covers 14 residues. The CDR3 sequence is CASNPRGGSGELFF. In DNA form, the CDR3 reads TGTGCCAGCAACCCAAGGGGAGGGTCCGGGGAGCTGTTTTTT.

This chain uses TRBV10-1 with TRBJ1-6, with a weak D call TRBD1 (6 bases). The CDR3 runs to 16 residues. CDR1 is WNHNN and CDR2 is SYGVQD in the germline V gene (reference sequence). V was cut by 3 bases and J by 1 base, with 10 bases left in between. CDR3 coding DNA: TGCGCCAGCAGTGAAACAGGGTGGTCCTATAATTCACCCCTCCACTTT. Amino acid sequence: CASSETGWSYNSPLHF.

This clone was picked up one time. This chain links TRBV6-5 with TRBJ1-2; 8 nucleotides line up with TRBD1. CDR1 MNHEY and CDR2 SVGAGI come from the germline V gene. The CDR3 contains 15 residues. The J segment lost 8 bases and the V segment lost 2 bases, leaving 10 bases of the junction unmatched. The CDR3 nucleotides read TGTGCCAGCAGTTACACCGACAGGGGTTGGGACGGCTACACCTTC. This encodes CASSYTDRGWDGYTF.

This clone was seen a single time. This chain connects TRBV7-2 to TRBJ2-7; 13 bases map to TRBD2. The CDR3 is made up of 19 amino acids. The V gene end was trimmed by 3 bases and the J gene end by 3 bases; junction bases not matched to a gene: 14. The germline CDR1 and CDR2 sequences are SGHTA and FQGNSA. CDR3 in DNA: TGTGCCAGCAGCTTGCGGGACGCGGGACTAGCGGGAAGACTCTACGAGCAGTACTTC. Its protein is CASSLRDAGLAGRLYEQYF.

This sequence joins TRBV5-1 and TRBJ1-2, with D perhaps matching TRBD1 (5 bases). V was shortened by 1 base and J by 2 bases, with 12 bases between the two germline ends. CDR1 is SGHRS, CDR2 YFSETQ, per germline. This CDR3 contains 15 residues. The CDR3 DNA sequence: TGCGCCAGCAGCTTGTATGGGAGGGGAAACTATGGCTACACCTTC. Translating it yields CASSLYGRGNYGYTF.

The chain is built from TRBV6-4 and TRBJ1-5; 7 bases are a match to TRBD1. Germline CDR1 is MRHNA and CDR2 is SNTAGT. With V trimmed by 5 bases and J by 6 bases, 4 bases remained unmatched. The CDR3 has 13 amino acids. Here the CDR3 DNA reads TGTGCCAGCAGTCCAGGGGGAGGTCAGCCCCAGCATTTT. It translates to CASSPGGGQPQHF.

The chain recombines TRBV19 with TRBJ1-2, with a tentative D call TRBD1 (6 bases). The CDR3 spans 16 residues. Germline CDR1 and CDR2: LNHDA and SQIVND (reference sequence). V lost 1 base and J 3 bases, leaving 15 bases between the germline ends. CDR3 sequence reads: CASSIVRRGLDYGYTF. The DNA of the CDR3 is TGTGCCAGTAGTATAGTCCGCAGGGGATTGGACTATGGCTACACCTTC.

The gene calls are TRBV7-2 and TRBJ1-5; D is perhaps TRBD1 (6 bases). The V and J ends lost 3 bases and 8 bases respectively, with 17 bases between them. The CDR3 loop spans 15 amino acids. The germline CDR1 and CDR2 sequences are SGHTA and FQGNSA. The CDR3 loop is CASSFGARGGEPQHF. DNA of the CDR3: TGTGCCAGCAGCTTCGGGGCCAGGGGAGGGGAGCCCCAGCATTTT.

This clone was detected only once. The chain recombines TRBV5-1 with TRBJ2-1; possibly TRBD2 for D (5 bases). This CDR3 has 13 amino acids. Germline-derived CDR1 and CDR2 are SGHRS and YFSETQ. The germline V and J ends were trimmed by 2 bases and 5 bases, with 8 bases remaining between them. The DNA for the CDR3 is TGCGCCAGCAGCTTCGGACTCGACAATGAGCAGTTCTTC. This sequence encodes CASSFGLDNEQFF.

About this clone: The same CDR3 is also encoded by other DNA sequences in this sample. This sequence joins TRBV19 and TRBJ1-1, with 9 bases matching TRBD1. The CDR3 spans 15 residues. With 5 bases clipped from V and 5 bases from J, the junction kept 9 bases outside the gene matches. Germline V gene data show CDR1 as LNHDA and CDR2 as SQIVND (reference sequence). For the CDR3, the DNA is TGTGCCAGTAGTTTGCCAGGACAGGGGTGGACTGAAGCTTTCTTT. Protein product: CASSLPGQGWTEAFF.

The chain is built from TRBV7-9 and TRBJ2-3; 12 bases match TRBD2. J was trimmed by 3 bases and V by 5 bases; bases with no gene match: 6. The V gene's germline CDR1 is SEHNR and CDR2 FQNEAQ (reference sequence). The CDR3 extends over 16 amino acids. The CDR3 loop reads CASSPGLAGPTDTQYF. Written as DNA, the CDR3 is TGTGCCAGCAGCCCCGGACTAGCGGGGCCTACAGATACGCAGTATTTT.

This sequence joins TRBV10-3 and TRBJ2-7; 7 nucleotides line up with TRBD2. Trimming removed 4 bases from V and 3 bases from J; junction bases left unmatched: 6. The CDR3 runs 14 residues. The germline CDR1 and CDR2 sequences are ENHRY and SYGVKD. The CDR3 bases are TGTGCCATCAGTGGCCTGGGGGGGGTCTACGAGCAGTACTTC. It specifies CAISGLGGVYEQYF.

The chain couples TRBV29-1 to TRBJ2-7, with a possible D match to TRBD2 (6 bases). Deletions cut 7 bases from V and 5 bases from J, with 18 bases between. The CDR3 totals 13 residues. Per germline, CDR1 SQVTM and CDR2 ANQGSEA. This chain's CDR3 is CSASPRLGDEQYF. Here the CDR3 DNA reads TGCAGCGCCTCGCCCCGACTAGGGGACGAGCAGTACTTC.